The sample holds one count of the clone carrying this T cell receptor (beta chain). Its cognate antigen is unknown. 13 Jbeta primers and 60 Vbeta primers were used for the PCR. The data were produced by immunoSEQ multiplex PCR, yet TCRdb's version contains in-frame clones alone and is incomplete. The table has approximately 170,000 clones, under 85% seen once. These data originate in a study of cytomegalovirus exposure and HLA in healthy donors. The V and J ends lost 3 bases and 3 bases respectively, with 9 bases between them. Germline lookup yields CDR1 LNHDA and CDR2 SQIVND (reference sequence). The CDR3 contains 13 residues. Notes on the study in general: The likely explanation for a cluster of highly shared sequence variants was sequencing artifact. Clonal expansion was found to be greater in HLA-associated TCR beta chains than in equally common others in a later analysis.

The TCR was taken from a female donor in good health and CMV-seronegative. The chain joins TRBV19 to TRBJ2-7; no firm D call. Sequenced: PBMCs. This CDR3 is CASSITDNYEQYF. For the CDR3, the DNA is TGTGCCAGTAGTATCACAGATAACTACGAGCAGTACTTC.